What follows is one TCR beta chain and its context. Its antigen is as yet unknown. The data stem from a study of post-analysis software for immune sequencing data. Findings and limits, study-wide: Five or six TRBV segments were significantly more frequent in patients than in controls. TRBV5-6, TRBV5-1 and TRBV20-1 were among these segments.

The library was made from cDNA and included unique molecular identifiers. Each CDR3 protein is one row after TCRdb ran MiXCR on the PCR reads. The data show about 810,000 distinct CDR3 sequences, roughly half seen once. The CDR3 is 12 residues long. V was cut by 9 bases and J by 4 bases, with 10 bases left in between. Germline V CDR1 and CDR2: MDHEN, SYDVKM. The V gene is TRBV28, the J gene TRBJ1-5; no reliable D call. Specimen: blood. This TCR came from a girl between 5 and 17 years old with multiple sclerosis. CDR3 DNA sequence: TGTGCCAGTCGGCCTGATAATCAGCCCCAGCATTTT. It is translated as CASRPDNQPQHF.